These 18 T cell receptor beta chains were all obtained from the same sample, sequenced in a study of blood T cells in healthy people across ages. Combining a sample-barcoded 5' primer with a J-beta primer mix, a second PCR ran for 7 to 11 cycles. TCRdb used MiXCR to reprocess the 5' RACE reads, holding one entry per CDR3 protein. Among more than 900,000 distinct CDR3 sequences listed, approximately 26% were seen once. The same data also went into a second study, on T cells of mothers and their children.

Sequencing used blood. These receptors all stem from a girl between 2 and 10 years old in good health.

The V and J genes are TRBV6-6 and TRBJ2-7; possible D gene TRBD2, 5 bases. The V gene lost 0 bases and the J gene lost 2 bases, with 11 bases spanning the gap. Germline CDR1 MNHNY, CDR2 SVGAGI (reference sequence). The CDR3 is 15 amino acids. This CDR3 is CASSYSISGTYEQYF. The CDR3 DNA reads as TGTGCCAGCAGTTACTCGATTTCGGGGACCTACGAGCAGTACTTC.

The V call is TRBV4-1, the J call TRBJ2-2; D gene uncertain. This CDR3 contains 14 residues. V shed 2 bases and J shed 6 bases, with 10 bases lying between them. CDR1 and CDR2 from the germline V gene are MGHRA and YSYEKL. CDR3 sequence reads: CASSQSGGPGELFF. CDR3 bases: TGCGCCAGCAGCCAAAGTGGTGGGCCCGGGGAGCTGTTTTTT.

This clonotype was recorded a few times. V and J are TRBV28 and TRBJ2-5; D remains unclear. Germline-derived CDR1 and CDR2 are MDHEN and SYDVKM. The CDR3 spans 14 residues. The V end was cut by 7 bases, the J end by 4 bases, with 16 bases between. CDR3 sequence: CASTEFPSPETQYF. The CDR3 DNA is TGTGCCAGCACCGAATTTCCAAGCCCAGAGACCCAGTACTTC.

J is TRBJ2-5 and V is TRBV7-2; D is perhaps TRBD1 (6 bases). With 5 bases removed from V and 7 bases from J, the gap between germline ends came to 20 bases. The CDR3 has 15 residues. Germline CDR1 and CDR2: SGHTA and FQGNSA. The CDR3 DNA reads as TGTGCCAGCAGCGTAACAGGGCCCCCCGCCGGGACCCAGTACTTC. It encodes CASSVTGPPAGTQYF.

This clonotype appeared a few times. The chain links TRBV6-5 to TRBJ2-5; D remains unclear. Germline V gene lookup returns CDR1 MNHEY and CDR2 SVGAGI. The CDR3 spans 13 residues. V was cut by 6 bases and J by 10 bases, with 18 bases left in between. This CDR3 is CASSDGRGLSQYF. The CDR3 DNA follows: TGTGCCAGCAGCGACGGGCGTGGGTTAAGCCAGTACTTC.

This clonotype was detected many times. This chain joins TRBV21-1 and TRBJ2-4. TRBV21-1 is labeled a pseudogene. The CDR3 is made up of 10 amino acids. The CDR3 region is CASSKYIQYF. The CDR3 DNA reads TGTGCCAGCAGCAAGTACATTCAGTACTTC.

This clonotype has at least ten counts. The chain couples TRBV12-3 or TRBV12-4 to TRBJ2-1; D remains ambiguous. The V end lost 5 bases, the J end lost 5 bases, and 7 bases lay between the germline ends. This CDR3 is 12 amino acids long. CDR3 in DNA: TGTGCCAGCAGTCCTATTAACAATGAGCAGTTCTTC. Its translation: CASSPINNEQFF.

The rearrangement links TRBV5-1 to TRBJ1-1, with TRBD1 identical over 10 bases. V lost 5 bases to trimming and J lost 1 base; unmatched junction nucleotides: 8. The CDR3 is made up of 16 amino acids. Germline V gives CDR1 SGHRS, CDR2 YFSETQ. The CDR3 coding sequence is TGCGCCAGCAGGCCCCCGGGACAGGGGCCGAACACTGAAGCTTTCTTT. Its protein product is CASRPPGQGPNTEAFF.

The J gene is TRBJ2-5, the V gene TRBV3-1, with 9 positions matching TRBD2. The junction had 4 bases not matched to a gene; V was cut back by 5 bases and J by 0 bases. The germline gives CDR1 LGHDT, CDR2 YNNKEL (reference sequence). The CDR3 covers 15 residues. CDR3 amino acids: CASSMQREDQETQYF. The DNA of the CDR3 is TGTGCCAGCAGCATGCAGCGGGAGGACCAAGAGACCCAGTACTTC.

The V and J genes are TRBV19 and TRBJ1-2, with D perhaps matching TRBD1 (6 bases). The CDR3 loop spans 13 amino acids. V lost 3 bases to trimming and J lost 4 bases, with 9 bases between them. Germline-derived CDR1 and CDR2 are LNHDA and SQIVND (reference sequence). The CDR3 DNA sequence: TGTGCCAGTAGTATGACAGGCCTCTATGGCTACACCTTC. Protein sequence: CASSMTGLYGYTF.

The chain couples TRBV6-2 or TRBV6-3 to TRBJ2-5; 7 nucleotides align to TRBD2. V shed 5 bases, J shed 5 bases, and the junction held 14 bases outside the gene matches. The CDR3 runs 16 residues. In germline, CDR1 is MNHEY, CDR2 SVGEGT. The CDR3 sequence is CASSHLAALGGETQYF. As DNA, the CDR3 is TGTGCCAGCAGTCATCTAGCGGCCCTCGGAGGGGAGACCCAGTACTTC.

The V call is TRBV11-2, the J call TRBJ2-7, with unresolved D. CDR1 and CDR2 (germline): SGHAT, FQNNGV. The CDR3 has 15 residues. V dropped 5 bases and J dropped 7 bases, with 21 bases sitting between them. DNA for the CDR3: TGTGCCAGCAGCATAGCCGCAGGATTCCCTACGGAGCAGTACTTC. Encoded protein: CASSIAAGFPTEQYF. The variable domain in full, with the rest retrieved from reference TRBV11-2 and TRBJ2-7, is EAGVAQSPRYKIIEKRQSVAFWCNPISGHATLYWYQQILGQGPKLLIQFQNNGVVDDSQLPKDRFSAERLKGVDSTLKIQPAKLEDSAVYLCASSIAAGFPTEQYFGPGTRLTVT.

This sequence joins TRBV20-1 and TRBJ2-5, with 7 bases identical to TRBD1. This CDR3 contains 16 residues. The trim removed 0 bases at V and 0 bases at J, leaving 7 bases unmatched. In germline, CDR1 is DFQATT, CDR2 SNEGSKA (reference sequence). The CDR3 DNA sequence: TGCAGTGCTAGAGAAAAGACAGGGTGGTACCAAGAGACCCAGTACTTC. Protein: CSAREKTGWYQETQYF.

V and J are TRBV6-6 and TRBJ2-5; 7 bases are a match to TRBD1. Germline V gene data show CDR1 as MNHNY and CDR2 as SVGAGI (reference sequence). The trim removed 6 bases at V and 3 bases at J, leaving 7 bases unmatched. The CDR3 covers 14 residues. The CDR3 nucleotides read TGTGCCAGCAGCCCGTACAGGGGTGAAGAGACCCAGTACTTC. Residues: CASSPYRGEETQYF.

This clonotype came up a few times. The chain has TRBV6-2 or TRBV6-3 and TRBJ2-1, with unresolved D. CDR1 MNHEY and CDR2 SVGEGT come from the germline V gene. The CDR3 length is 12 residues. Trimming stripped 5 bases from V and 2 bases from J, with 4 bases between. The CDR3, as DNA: TGTGCCAGCAGTCGACCCTACAATGAGCAGTTCTTC. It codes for CASSRPYNEQFF.

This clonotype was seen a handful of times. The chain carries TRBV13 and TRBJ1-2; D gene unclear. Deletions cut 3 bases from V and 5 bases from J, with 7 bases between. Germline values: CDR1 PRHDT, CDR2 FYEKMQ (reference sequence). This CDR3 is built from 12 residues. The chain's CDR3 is CASSFSAYGYTF. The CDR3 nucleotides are TGTGCCAGCAGCTTTTCGGCGTATGGCTACACCTTC.

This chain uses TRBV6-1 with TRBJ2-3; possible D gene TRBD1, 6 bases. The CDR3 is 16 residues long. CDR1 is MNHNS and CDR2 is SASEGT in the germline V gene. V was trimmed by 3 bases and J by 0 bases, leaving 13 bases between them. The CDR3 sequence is CASSEVGGTSTDTQYF. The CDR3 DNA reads TGTGCCAGCAGTGAGGTAGGGGGTACTAGCACAGATACGCAGTATTTT.

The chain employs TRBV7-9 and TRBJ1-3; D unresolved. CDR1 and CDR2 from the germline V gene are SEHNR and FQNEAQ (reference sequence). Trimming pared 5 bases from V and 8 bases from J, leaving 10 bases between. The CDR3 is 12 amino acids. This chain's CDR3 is CASSRAGDTIYF. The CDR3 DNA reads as TGTGCCAGCAGCCGCGCCGGGGACACCATATATTTT.